This T cell receptor beta chain was found in a study of cytomegalovirus exposure and HLA in healthy donors. There are 15 residues in the CDR3. Per germline, CDR1 SEHNR and CDR2 FQNEAQ (reference sequence). V was cut by 6 bases and J by 5 bases, with 19 bases left in between. Only a few counts were recorded for this clone. As yet, its antigen is unknown. General study findings and limits: Later analysis indicated greater clonal expansion among HLA-associated TCR beta chains than among equally common other chains. Reported results showed that the classifier diagnosed cytomegalovirus status with high specificity and sensitivity. A later analysis linked a missense DCLRE1C variant to TCR beta V- and J-gene trimming.

Likely unrecorded immune exposures existed in these nominally healthy donors. Vbeta (60) and Jbeta (13) primers were used in the PCR. Clones were read by immunoSEQ multiplex PCR, and TCRdb kept only the in-frame ones, dropping some. The data show about 180,000 clones, 75% seen once. J is TRBJ1-2 and V is TRBV7-9; a possible D gene is TRBD1 (6 bases). The sequence came from a male donor in good health and CMV-seronegative. Specimen: PBMCs. The CDR3 is CASSNPGQGSYGYTF. The CDR3 DNA is TGTGCCAGCAGTAATCCTGGGCAGGGGTCATATGGCTACACCTTC.